What follows describes a single TCR beta chain. The sample is drawn from a study of shared T cell receptors in the human thymus. TCRdb's table, derived via immunoSEQ multiplex PCR, lists solely in-frame clones and lacks some. The sample includes some 660,000 clones, more than 75% of them seen just once. These same data were also listed under a study on human thymus T cells. That source notes: Thymus tissue for the work was resected from patients undergoing corrective heart surgery.

Sequenced: thymocytes. The origin of this receptor is a boy under two years old with a congenital heart defect.

CDR3 sequence reads: CASSQVILGGTYEQYF. The CDR3 bases are TGCGCCAGCAGCCAAGTAATACTAGGGGGAACCTACGAGCAGTACTTC. The chain uses TRBV4-3 and TRBJ2-7; TRBD1 might be the D (6 bases). V was clipped by 1 base and J by 2 bases, with 15 bases between them. Germline V gene lookup returns CDR1 LGHNA and CDR2 YSLEER. The CDR3 is made up of 16 amino acids.